Described below is a single TCR beta chain sequence and its context. What it binds is not known. Other DNA sequences in this sample translate to the same CDR3. The record originates from a study of shared clonotypes between healthy human individuals. Study findings and constraints: Estimated clonotype richness was generally higher in naive than memory subsets. Genetic and exposure-history diversity was limited by the small donor number. Sequencing depth was a factor that was expected to affect clonotype sharing among donors.

About 30,000 T cell genomes (around 200 ng DNA) went into each sorted-subset replicate. The method was immunoSEQ multiplex PCR; TCRdb's version includes in-frame clones alone and lacks a portion of them. Of millions of clones in the sample, 85% to 95% were seen once. In germline, CDR1 is SEHNR, CDR2 FQNEAQ (reference sequence). The CDR3 has 15 amino acids. The V gene end was trimmed by 4 bases and the J gene end by 1 base; junction bases not matched to a gene: 2. Sequenced sample: naive CD4+ T cells from PBMCs. Specified subset: CD45RA+ positively selected. This chain connects TRBV7-9 to TRBJ2-7; 12 bases match TRBD2. This TCR derives from a young man in good health. Some clones in this sample may be carry-over from other donors' samples. The CDR3 coding sequence is TGTGCCAGCAGCTCGGGACTAGCGGGTTCCTACGAGCAGTACTTC. Residues: CASSSGLAGSYEQYF.